The 12 T cell receptor beta chains below come from one sample, sequenced in a study of blood T cell repertoires in COVID-19 (dated by TCRdb to 2018 to 2020). The method was the immunoSEQ multiplex PCR assay. Imported from immuneACCESS, the table was reduced by TCRdb to in-frame sequences with V and J called. These copies leave out some clones; in studies compared against another copy, an unresolved V gene accounts for under half, and the cause of the remainder is not known. For this sample there are over 250,000 clones; 89% appear just once. The ten largest clones add up to 2% to 2.5% of the sample. Sequenced input: peripheral blood. These TCRs come from a man aged 50-59 years with acute or convalescent COVID-19.

The J gene is TRBJ2-7, the V gene TRBV3-1 (or the pseudogene TRBV3-2); unclear D gene. Looked up from germline, CDR1 is LGHDT and CDR2 is YNNKEL (reference sequence). This CDR3 has 14 amino acids. Trimming stripped 4 bases from V and 0 bases from J, with 10 bases between. CDR3 coding DNA: TGTGCCAGCAGCCTAGGCGGCGGCTCCTACGAGCAGTACTTC. This gives the protein CASSLGGGSYEQYF.

A note on this clone: Other nucleotide sequences from this sample produce the same CDR3. The chain links TRBV18 to TRBJ1-1; possibly TRBD1 for D (5 bases). V gave up 3 bases and J gave up 2 bases, with 10 bases separating them. This CDR3 has 14 amino acids. Germline-derived CDR1 and CDR2 are KGHSH and LQKENI. The DNA for the CDR3 is TGTGCCAGCTCACCGACGGGGGGTAACACTGAAGCTTTCTTT. It codes for CASSPTGGNTEAFF. The whole variable domain, filled in from reference TRBV18 and TRBJ1-1, reads NAGVMQNPRHLVRRRGQEARLRCSPMKGHSHVYWYRQLPEEGLKFMVYLQKENIIDESGMPKERFSAEFPKEGPSILRIQQVVRGDSAAYFCASSPTGGNTEAFFGQGTRLTVV.

V gene TRBV6-5 combines with J gene TRBJ1-5, with D tentatively TRBD1 (5 bases). V was trimmed by 6 bases and J by 7 bases, leaving 16 bases between them. The CDR3 extends over 14 amino acids. The germline CDR1 and CDR2 sequences are MNHEY and SVGAGI. CDR3 region: CASRLGGLGQPQHF. The CDR3, as DNA: TGTGCCAGCAGGTTGGGGGGTCTTGGGCAGCCCCAGCATTTT.

The genes are TRBV4-2 and TRBJ1-5; weak D call: TRBD1 (6 bases). Germline V gene data show CDR1 as LGHNA and CDR2 as YNFKEQ. The V gene lost 0 bases and the J gene lost 6 bases, with 18 bases spanning the gap. CDR3 length: 17 amino acids. The CDR3 reads CASSQDTATGRGQPQHF. The CDR3 DNA reads TGTGCCAGCAGCCAAGATACGGCGACAGGAAGGGGTCAGCCCCAGCATTTT.

The chain couples TRBV19 to TRBJ1-2, with D tentatively TRBD1 (5 bases). The CDR3 has 14 amino acids. V dropped 1 base and J dropped 4 bases, with 10 bases sitting between them. Germline-derived CDR1 and CDR2 are LNHDA and SQIVND (reference sequence). The CDR3 region is CASSIGGGAYGYTF. The CDR3 DNA is TGTGCCAGTAGTATAGGGGGAGGGGCCTATGGCTACACCTTC.

Comments on this clone: Other nucleotide sequences from this sample produce the same CDR3. V is TRBV30 and J is TRBJ2-1; TRBD2 is a possible D gene (5 bases). The V gene's germline CDR1 is GTSNPN and CDR2 SVGIG (reference sequence). The V gene lost 1 base and the J gene lost 7 bases, with 5 bases spanning the gap. This CDR3 is 11 amino acids long. CDR3 sequence: CAWSGRNEQFF. The CDR3 coding sequence is TGTGCCTGGAGTGGGAGGAATGAGCAGTTCTTC.

The V and J genes are TRBV12-5 and TRBJ1-1; D not certain. Between the trimmed V and J ends, which lost 10 bases and 1 base, there was a span of 16 bases. Germline V gene sequence: CDR1 LGHNT, CDR2 FRNRAP. CDR3 size: 14 residues. The CDR3 sequence: CATPGRGQNTEAFF. In DNA, the CDR3 is TGTGCTACCCCGGGGAGAGGGCAGAACACTGAAGCTTTCTTT.

This chain uses TRBV11-2 with TRBJ1-2; 8 positions agree with TRBD1. CDR1 and CDR2 from the germline V gene are SGHAT and FQNNGV. The trim removed 7 bases at V and 5 bases at J, leaving 18 bases unmatched. The CDR3 is made up of 17 amino acids. CDR3 in DNA: TGTGCCAGCATCCTCACGGAGGGCGGGACAGGACCTTATGGCTACACCTTC. Translated, it gives CASILTEGGTGPYGYTF.

The chain links TRBV11-3 to TRBJ1-2; no clear D gene. CDR3 size: 14 residues. Between the trimmed V and J ends, which lost 2 bases and 8 bases, there was a span of 15 bases. Germline V CDR1 and CDR2: SGHNT, YENEEA. CDR3 sequence (DNA): TGTGCCAGCAGCTTACAAGCCGGCGGAGTAGGCTACACCTTC. Residues: CASSLQAGGVGYTF.

The chain employs TRBV27 and TRBJ1-4; D unclear. CDR3 length: 14 residues. The germline V and J ends were trimmed by 2 bases and 7 bases, with 11 bases remaining between them. The germline CDR1 and CDR2 sequences are MNHEY and SMNVEV (reference sequence). The CDR3, as DNA: TGTGCCAGCAGTTTACGGTTCGGGATTGAAAAACTGTTTTTT. Translation gives CASSLRFGIEKLFF.

This chain connects TRBV4-2 to TRBJ2-3, with 10 bases that match TRBD2. J lost 6 bases, V lost 1 base, and 10 bases had no gene match. This CDR3 has 17 amino acids. Germline V gene data show CDR1 as LGHNA and CDR2 as YNFKEQ. The CDR3 region has the DNA TGTGCCAGCAGCCAAGGGAGCGGGGGGGCATTCGGGGATACGCAGTATTTT. Amino acid sequence: CASSQGSGGAFGDTQYF.

This clone was detected once. The chain has TRBV6-1 and TRBJ2-1; 11 bases align to TRBD2. The CDR3 consists of 16 residues. Germline assignment: CDR1 MNHNS and CDR2 SASEGT. V lost 5 bases, J lost 2 bases, and 5 bases stayed unmatched. The CDR3 coding sequence is TGTGCCAGCAGTCAAGGGACTAGCGGAGCCTACAATGAGCAGTTCTTC. It specifies CASSQGTSGAYNEQFF.